Reported below is one T cell receptor beta chain. This record belongs to a study of long-term antiretroviral therapy in people with HIV. This was the immunoSEQ v3.0 assay at survey level. Data came from immunoSEQ multiplex PCR; TCRdb stores just in-frame clones and leaves some out. The data hold about 22,000 clones, with about 86% observed a single time. Per the germline V gene, CDR1 is LNHDA and CDR2 is SQIVND (reference sequence). The V end was cut by 7 bases, the J end by 3 bases, with 13 bases between. This CDR3 contains 13 residues. The receptor's source is a man aged 55 to 70 with HIV. This rearrangement joins TRBV19 to TRBJ2-7, with D perhaps TRBD2 (6 bases). The sample consisted of unsorted PBMCs, taken 1.3 years after starting antiretroviral therapy. In nucleotides, the CDR3 is TGTGCCAGTATGGAGGGGCAGAGCTACGAGCAGTACTTC. Amino acids: CASMEGQSYEQYF.